This passage covers 19 T cell receptor beta chains from one sample sequenced in a study of blood T cell repertoires in COVID-19. Some clones are missing from TCRdb's copy, which holds only in-frame ones; the method was immunoSEQ multiplex PCR. The sample holds 200,000 to 250,000 clones, roughly 84% seen once. The sample was peripheral blood. These receptors originate from a woman aged 55-70 years who had recovered from COVID-19.

V and J are TRBV12-3 or TRBV12-4 and TRBJ1-2; D is unclear. The CDR3 has 13 residues. Trimming left V 3 bases short and J 8 bases short, with 13 bases between. CDR3 sequence reads: CASSFEREHGYTF. The CDR3 region has the DNA TGTGCCAGCAGTTTCGAGCGGGAGCACGGCTACACCTTC.

J is TRBJ1-2 and V is TRBV7-2, with TRBD1 as a possible D gene (6 bases). The V gene's germline CDR1 is SGHTA and CDR2 FQGNSA. The CDR3 runs 13 residues. V dropped 5 bases and J dropped 8 bases, with 15 bases sitting between them. The CDR3 reads CASSPKRGNGYTF. CDR3 DNA sequence: TGTGCCAGCAGCCCCAAGAGGGGGAACGGCTACACCTTC.

V usage is TRBV9 and J usage is TRBJ2-5, with no clear D. CDR1 is SGDLS and CDR2 is YYNGEE in the germline V gene. Trimming pared 2 bases from V and 1 base from J, leaving 6 bases between. The CDR3 totals 13 residues. CDR3 sequence (DNA): TGTGCCAGCAGCGTTGTCTCCCAAGAGACCCAGTACTTC. The encoded protein is CASSVVSQETQYF.

The chain couples TRBV15 to TRBJ2-1; tentative D call: TRBD2 (6 bases). CDR1 and CDR2 from the germline V gene are LNHNV and YYDKDF (reference sequence). Trimming stripped 5 bases from V and 1 base from J, with 15 bases between. The length of the CDR3 is 16 residues. CDR3 DNA: TGTGCCACCAGCCGCGCCGGGGGTACTTCCTACAATGAGCAGTTCTTC. Its protein product is CATSRAGGTSYNEQFF. Together with reference TRBV15 and TRBJ2-1, the CDR3 gives the full variable domain: DAMVIQNPRYQVTQFGKPVTLSCSQTLNHNVMYWYQQKSSQAPKLLFHYYDKDFNNEADTPDNFQSRRPNTSFCFLDIRSPGLGDTAMYLCATSRAGGTSYNEQFFGPGTRLTVL.

The CDR3 sequence: CASGFPPPGEFTDTQYF. As DNA, the CDR3 is TGTGCTAGTGGTTTCCCCCCTCCCGGGGAATTCACAGATACGCAGTATTTT. The rearrangement joins TRBV12-5 to TRBJ2-3; tentatively, D is TRBD2 (5 bases). Germline V gives CDR1 LGHNT, CDR2 FRNRAP. The V end was cut by 3 bases, the J end by 2 bases, with 18 bases between. The CDR3 covers 17 residues.

J is TRBJ1-2 and V is TRBV19; no clear D gene. Germline V lookup: CDR1 LNHDA, CDR2 SQIVND (reference sequence). V was clipped by 2 bases and J by 8 bases, with 21 bases between them. The CDR3 runs to 16 residues. The CDR3: CASSISGLPNLEGYTF. DNA for the CDR3: TGTGCCAGTAGTATATCCGGACTCCCAAACCTGGAGGGCTACACCTTC.

This rearrangement joins TRBV2 to TRBJ2-7, with 11 bases matching TRBD1. V shed 4 bases, J shed 6 bases, and the junction held 5 bases outside the gene matches. The CDR3 is 14 amino acids. CDR1 SNHLY and CDR2 FYNNEI come from the germline V gene. CDR3 residues: CASSGTGGRGEQYF. CDR3 DNA: TGTGCCAGCAGTGGGACAGGGGGCCGAGGCGAGCAGTACTTC.

The chain has TRBV6-5 and TRBJ2-7; 10 bases are a match to TRBD1. The trim removed 6 bases at V and 1 base at J, leaving 6 bases unmatched. CDR3 length: 15 residues. Germline V gene lookup returns CDR1 MNHEY and CDR2 SVGAGI. The DNA for the CDR3 is TGTGCCAGCAGACGGGGACAGGGGTTATCCTACGAGCAGTACTTC. As protein: CASRRGQGLSYEQYF.

This rearrangement joins TRBV9 to TRBJ2-3; D perhaps matches TRBD2 (6 bases). The ends were cut back, 4 bases at V and 1 base at J, with 10 bases in the middle. CDR3 length: 14 residues. From germline, CDR1 is SGDLS and CDR2 YYNGEE. The CDR3 DNA sequence: TGTGCCAGCAGCATGGGGACTCGCACAGATACGCAGTATTTT. Encoded protein: CASSMGTRTDTQYF.

For this clone: The germline gene is not matched at one end of the junction; a read error may be the cause. This sequence joins TRBV7-7 and TRBJ2-5, with 7 positions matching TRBD1. CDR1 is SSHAT, CDR2 FNYEAQ, per germline (reference sequence). The CDR3 length is 15 residues. The CDR3 coding sequence is TGTGCTAGCAGCTTAGCGCCTACAGGGGAAGAGACCCAGTACTTC. Its protein is CASSLAPTGEETQYF. Full variable domain (rest looked up from reference TRBV7-7 and TRBJ2-5): GAGVSQSPRYKVTKRGQDVTLRCDPISSHATLYWYQQALGQGPEFLTYFNYEAQPDKSGLPSDRFSAERPEGSISTLTIQRTEQRDSAMYRCASSLAPTGEETQYFGPGTRLLVL.

Here the CDR3 reads CASSEAGQYEQYF. CDR3 sequence (DNA): TGCGCCAGCAGTGAGGCGGGCCAATACGAGCAGTACTTC. This sequence joins TRBV10-1 and TRBJ2-7, with D maybe TRBD2 (5 bases). This CDR3 has 13 residues. The V and J ends lost 2 bases and 4 bases respectively, with 9 bases between them. The germline gives CDR1 WNHNN, CDR2 SYGVQD (reference sequence).

This chain links TRBV4-1 with TRBJ2-3; TRBD2 matches 12 bases. This CDR3 has 18 amino acids. The V and J ends lost 4 bases and 0 bases, in that order; junction bases with no gene match: 8. Germline V gene data show CDR1 as MGHRA and CDR2 as YSYEKL. CDR3 nucleotide sequence: TGCGCCAGCAGCCGACGACTAGCGGGGGTTGTTAGCACAGATACGCAGTATTTT. This sequence encodes CASSRRLAGVVSTDTQYF.

The chain links TRBV3-1 (or the pseudogene TRBV3-2) to TRBJ2-7; 12 bases are a match to TRBD1. J gave up 5 bases and V 0 bases, and 5 bases lay outside the gene matches. Per germline, CDR1 LGHDT and CDR2 YNNKEL (reference sequence). This CDR3 spans 16 amino acids. CDR3 residues: CASSQEGQGAADEQYF. DNA of the CDR3: TGTGCCAGCAGCCAAGAGGGACAGGGGGCGGCAGACGAGCAGTACTTC.

V and J are TRBV7-9 and TRBJ2-7; tentative D call: TRBD2 (6 bases). The CDR3 has 15 amino acids. Per germline, CDR1 SEHNR and CDR2 FQNEAQ (reference sequence). Trimming cost V 5 bases and J 6 bases, with 20 bases left between them. The CDR3: CASSPTGLTSSEQYF. The CDR3 coding sequence is TGTGCCAGCAGCCCTACGGGACTCACGTCTTCCGAGCAGTACTTC.

This chain joins TRBV9 and TRBJ2-1; 8 bases match TRBD2. This CDR3 comprises 15 residues. The trim removed 0 bases at V and 3 bases at J, leaving 2 bases unmatched. Per the germline V gene, CDR1 is SGDLS and CDR2 is YYNGEE. CDR3 amino acids: CASSVGSGSYNEQFF. The DNA for the CDR3 is TGTGCCAGCAGCGTAGGAAGCGGGAGCTACAATGAGCAGTTCTTC.

The chain links TRBV6-5 to TRBJ1-1, with D perhaps matching TRBD1 (6 bases). This CDR3 spans 13 amino acids. Germline CDR1 and CDR2: MNHEY and SVGAGI. The ends were cut back, 7 bases at V and 3 bases at J, with 12 bases in the middle. The CDR3 DNA sequence: TGTGCCAGCACCGGGGGGCTCGACACTGAAGCTTTCTTT. Translation gives CASTGGLDTEAFF.

The genes are TRBV5-6 and TRBJ1-2; 9 nucleotides line up with TRBD1. The V gene's germline CDR1 is SGHDT and CDR2 YYEEEE. This CDR3 contains 15 residues. V shed 4 bases, J shed 6 bases, and the junction held 10 bases outside the gene matches. The CDR3 sequence is CASSRTGTGSHGYTF. Written as DNA, the CDR3 is TGTGCCAGCAGCAGAACCGGGACAGGGTCTCATGGCTACACCTTC.

The chain combines TRBV12-3 or TRBV12-4 with TRBJ2-3; tentative D call: TRBD2 (5 bases). Trimming shortened V by 7 bases and J by 8 bases, and 16 bases separated the two germline ends. The CDR3 has 13 amino acids. The CDR3 loop reads CASKKNGISTQYF. CDR3 coding DNA: TGTGCCAGCAAGAAAAACGGGATTTCTACGCAGTATTTT.

This chain joins TRBV5-4 and TRBJ2-1; 8 bases fit TRBD1. Unmatched junction bases numbered 3, after V lost 1 base and J lost 3 bases. Germline V lookup: CDR1 SGHNT, CDR2 YYREEE (reference sequence). The CDR3 has 15 residues. The CDR3 loop is CASSLQGANYNEQFF. CDR3 in DNA: TGTGCCAGCAGCTTGCAGGGGGCCAACTACAATGAGCAGTTCTTC.